This T cell receptor (beta chain) was observed in a study of T-cell reconstitution after alpha-beta-depleted transplantation in children. V was clipped by 3 bases and J by 9 bases; unmatched bases: 9. CDR3 length equals 14 residues. CDR1 and CDR2 (germline): MGHDK, SYGVNS. Preparation of the TCRbeta library used unique molecular identifiers. Each CDR3 protein is one row after TCRdb ran MiXCR on the PCR reads. The sample holds approximately 1,000,000 distinct CDR3 sequences, roughly 29% seen once. J is TRBJ2-5 and V is TRBV25-1; 8 positions match TRBD1. Sequenced material: PBMCs, mostly from graft donor cells, taken 360 days after TCRalphabeta/CD19-depleted stem cell transplant. The sequence was obtained from a boy in the first two years of life who had a stem cell transplant for SCID, so the T cells may come from the graft donor. The CDR3 DNA is TGTGCCAGCAGTGACTGGACAGGGAAAGGGTCCCAGTACTTC. Translated, it gives CASSDWTGKGSQYF.